Given below is one TCR beta chain in context. Trimming removed 0 bases at V and 3 bases at J, with 15 bases between. The germline V gene encodes CDR1 MDHEN and CDR2 SYDVKM. This CDR3 is 16 amino acids long. This sample was included in a study of blood T cell repertoires in COVID-19. TCRdb's copy holds only in-frame clones and misses some; the assay was immunoSEQ multiplex PCR. The sample consists of about 90,000 clones, about 90% of them appearing once. The TCR originated in a man in his fifties or sixties with COVID-19, enrolled during active disease. The rearrangement uses TRBV28 and TRBJ2-7, with a possible D match to TRBD2 (6 bases). The sequenced sample consisted of peripheral blood. The CDR3 DNA follows: TGTGCCAGCAGTTTATGGGGAAGGGGACTTAACTACGAGCAGTACTTC. As protein: CASSLWGRGLNYEQYF.